This T cell receptor (beta chain) was sequenced in a study of blood T cell repertoires in COVID-19. The wider study: Nucleic acid was either cDNA or gDNA, and it came from T cells, B-cell-depleted T cells, or PBMCs.

CDR3 length: 15 residues. CDR1 and CDR2 (germline): MGHRA, YSYEKL. V shed 5 bases and J 5 bases; nucleotides not matched to a gene: 9. In the source study's methods: By means of reference gene primer amplification, nucleated cell counts were estimated. The method was immunoSEQ multiplex PCR; TCRdb's version includes in-frame clones alone and lacks a portion of them. V and J calls and clone size are copied from that table; D and trimming were computed from the DNA. The table has roughly 250,000 clones, 86% seen once; the top ten hold 8.5% to 10%. This clone was observed a few times. The sequence derives from a man aged 35 to 55 who had recovered from COVID-19. The chain joins TRBV4-1 to TRBJ1-5, with TRBD1 matching 7 bases. Sequences were obtained from peripheral blood. The CDR3 loop reads CASSNIDRVDQPQHF. The CDR3 DNA is TGCGCCAGCAGCAACATAGACAGGGTAGATCAGCCCCAGCATTTT.